These T cell receptor beta chains were read from a single sample in a study of CD8 T cells in Susac syndrome. In TCRdb, the immunoSEQ multiplex PCR reads were re-called with MiXCR into one record per CDR3 protein. The data contain over 130,000 distinct CDR3 sequences, 95% of them singletons. Sequenced: CD4+ T cells from PBMCs. Receptor source: a human donor with Susac syndrome. CDR3s include the opening cysteine and the closing phenylalanine or tryptophan. The D gene is left open where the match is weak. The listing skips clone size in some rows; elsewhere it reads once, few, many or a size class.

>TRBV21-1|-|TRBJ2-7|-
TGTGCCAGCAGCAAAGACCCTACTCGGGGACAGGGTCACGAGCAGTACTTC
CASSKDPTRGQGHEQYF
>TRBV9|-|TRBJ2-5|-
TGTGCCAGCAGCGTAGCGGGGGAAGAGACCCAGTACTTC
CASSVAGEETQYF
>TRBV29-1|-|TRBJ2-3|-
TGCAGCGTTGCAGGAGACGCAGATACGCAGTATTTT
CSVAGDADTQYF
>TRBV30|-|TRBJ2-7|-
TGTGCCTGGAGTGTATCAAGGTTGTGGCGATACGAGCAGTACTTC
CAWSVSRLWRYEQYF
>TRBV3-1|-|TRBJ2-7|-
TGTGCCAGCAGCCAACGTGGCAGCTTTAAGCAGTACTTC
CASSQRGSFKQYF
>TRBV30|-|TRBJ2-3|TRBD2
TGTGCCTGGAGCCTCGGACTAGCGGGAAGCACAGATACGCAGTATTTT
CAWSLGLAGSTDTQYF
>TRBV7-7|few|TRBJ2-3|-
TGTGCTAGCAGCTTAGGGGGCACAGATACGCAGTATTTT
CASSLGGTDTQYF
>TRBV7-9|-|TRBJ2-3|TRBD2
TGTGCCAGCAGCATCGGACTAGCGGGAGGCGGGGATACGCAGTATTTT
CASSIGLAGGGDTQYF
>TRBV2|-|TRBJ2-5|-
TGTGCCAGCACGAAAGCCTTCGGGGAGACCCAGTACTTC
CASTKAFGETQYF
>TRBV5-4|few|TRBJ1-2|-
TGTGCCAGCAGCTTGGCGGGTAACTATGGCTACACCTTC
CASSLAGNYGYTF
>TRBV7-9|-|TRBJ1-1|TRBD1
TGTGCCAGCAGCTTCCAGGGGGCGCGGACTGAAGCTTTCTTT
CASSFQGARTEAFF
>TRBV30|-|TRBJ2-4|-
TGTGCCTGGAGCGTGACCCCGGGACGCATTCGGCTGGGCGCCAAAAACATTCAGTACTTC
CAWSVTPGRIRLGAKNIQYF
>TRBV7-2|-|TRBJ1-6|-
TGTGCCAGCAGCCGCACCTCTTGGGGATCACCCCTCCACTTT
CASSRTSWGSPLHF
>TRBV29-1|once|TRBJ2-7|-
TGCAGCGTTGGCCCCCGGGACGGTACCTACGAGCAGTACTTC
CSVGPRDGTYEQYF
>TRBV13|-|TRBJ2-1|TRBD2
TGTGCCAGCAGCTCTCTAGCGGGGGGCCTTGGCAATGAGCAGTTCTTC
CASSSLAGGLGNEQFF
>TRBV4-3|-|TRBJ2-7|-
TGCGCCAGCAGCCAAGATTACAGGGTAGGGGAGCAGTACTTC
CASSQDYRVGEQYF
>TRBV19|-|TRBJ1-2|-
TGTGCCAGTAGGTGGGGAGAGAGTGGCTACACCTTC
CASRWGESGYTF
>TRBV30|-|TRBJ1-6|TRBD1
TGTGCCTGGAGTGTAACGGATACAGGGGCTTCACCCCTCCACTTT
CAWSVTDTGASPLHF